Below are 30 T cell receptor beta chains sequenced from a single sample in a study of T-cell memory formation after mild COVID-19. TCRdb reprocessed the 5' RACE reads with MiXCR, giving one entry per CDR3 protein. The sample lists about 400,000 distinct CDR3 sequences; under 25% were seen once. The specimen sequenced was PBMCs or a T cell subset sorted from them (not recorded which). The origin of the receptors is an adult woman who had mild COVID-19 (a few samples of this study predate the infection). Cell type and time point are not known.

The chain couples TRBV19 to TRBJ1-5; 7 nucleotides align to TRBD1. The CDR3 runs 13 residues. V gave up 8 bases and J gave up 5 bases; unmatched junction bases: 6. Germline CDR1 reads LNHDA; CDR2 reads SQIVND (reference sequence). CDR3: CASSQGLDQPQHF. For the CDR3, the DNA is TGTGCCAGTTCACAGGGGTTAGATCAGCCCCAGCATTTT.

The chain combines TRBV12-3 or TRBV12-4 with TRBJ1-4, with D possibly TRBD1 on 5 matching bases. V was cut by 1 base and J by 0 bases, with 6 bases left in between. This CDR3 spans 15 amino acids. The CDR3 region has the DNA TGTGCCAGCAGTTTAGGAGGGGCAACTAATGAAAAACTGTTTTTT. Encoded protein: CASSLGGATNEKLFF.

V and J are TRBV4-3 and TRBJ2-7, with 7 bases that match TRBD1. CDR3 length: 15 amino acids. V gave up 0 bases and J gave up 3 bases; unmatched junction bases: 5. Germline lookup yields CDR1 LGHNA and CDR2 YSLEER. This CDR3 reads CASSQDRDSRYEQYF. In DNA form, the CDR3 reads TGCGCCAGCAGCCAAGATAGGGACAGCCGCTACGAGCAGTACTTC.

This clonotype was counted between two and nine times. The genes are TRBV9 and TRBJ2-1; TRBD1 aligns across 9 bases. With 0 bases clipped from V and 2 bases from J, the junction kept 0 bases outside the gene matches. Per germline, CDR1 SGDLS and CDR2 YYNGEE. The CDR3 spans 15 residues. CDR3 sequence: CASSVGDRAYNEQFF. The CDR3 DNA sequence: TGTGCCAGCAGCGTAGGGGACAGGGCCTACAATGAGCAGTTCTTC. The full variable domain, in which reference TRBV9 and TRBJ2-1 provide the parts outside the CDR3, is DSGVTQTPKHLITATGQRVTLRCSPRSGDLSVYWYQQSLDQGLQFLIQYYNGEERAKGNILERFSAQQFPDLHSELNLSSLELGDSALYFCASSVGDRAYNEQFFGPGTRLTVL.

The chain links TRBV6-5 to TRBJ1-5; no firm D call. Deletions cut 6 bases from V and 6 bases from J, with 21 bases between. The germline V gene encodes CDR1 MNHEY and CDR2 SVGAGI. The CDR3 is 16 residues long. CDR3 DNA: TGTGCCAGCAGACGACTAGCTATAACCTTAGGTCAGCCCCAGCATTTT. Translated: CASRRLAITLGQPQHF.

V is TRBV5-1 and J is TRBJ2-1, with a tentative D call TRBD2 (5 bases). The V gene's germline CDR1 is SGHRS and CDR2 YFSETQ. There are 15 residues in the CDR3. Trimming took 4 bases from V and 8 from J, leaving 19 bases between them. This CDR3 reads CASSAAGGHRDEQFF. The CDR3, as DNA: TGCGCCAGCAGCGCTGCCGGAGGCCATCGGGATGAGCAGTTCTTC.

This clonotype was seen more than once but under ten times. The V gene is TRBV18, the J gene TRBJ2-6; TRBD1 matches at 7 bases. In germline, CDR1 is KGHSH, CDR2 LQKENI. V trimming: 3 bases; J trimming: 0 bases; junction bases outside the gene matches: 14. The CDR3 totals 20 residues. The CDR3 protein is CASSPTGTAFGSSGANVLTF. CDR3 coding DNA: TGTGCCAGCTCACCCACCGGGACAGCCTTTGGGAGCTCTGGGGCCAACGTCCTGACTTTC.

V is TRBV20-1 and J is TRBJ2-5; 7 bases agree with TRBD1. The CDR3 extends over 13 amino acids. Germline V CDR1 and CDR2: DFQATT, SNEGSKA (reference sequence). V was pared by 6 bases and J by 4 bases, with 8 bases of the junction left unmatched. As DNA, the CDR3 is TGCAGTGCAAGCCCGACAGGGAGAGAGACCCAGTACTTC. It specifies CSASPTGRETQYF.

In its sample, this clonotype was seen a few times. The chain combines TRBV11-3 with TRBJ2-2; no clear D. The CDR3 loop spans 15 amino acids. The germline V and J ends were trimmed by 5 bases and 1 base, with 11 bases remaining between them. Germline V CDR1 and CDR2: SGHNT, YENEEA. CDR3 region: CASSLGALNTGELFF. Here the CDR3 DNA reads TGTGCCAGCAGCCTTGGTGCTCTGAACACCGGGGAGCTGTTTTTT.

In this sample, this clonotype turned up many times. The chain has TRBV20-1 and TRBJ2-7; D tentatively reads TRBD1 or TRBD2 (6 bases each). CDR1 DFQATT and CDR2 SNEGSKA come from the germline V gene (reference sequence). The CDR3 contains 14 residues. Trimming shortened V by 1 base and J by 0 bases, and 10 bases separated the two germline ends. The CDR3 DNA follows: TGCAGTGCTAGAGGAGGGGGGCTCTCCTACGAGCAGTACTTC. Protein: CSARGGGLSYEQYF.

This clonotype was observed a few times. The chain joins TRBV30 to TRBJ1-1; D remains ambiguous. V was cut by 2 bases and J by 5 bases, with 6 bases left in between. Germline V gene sequence: CDR1 GTSNPN, CDR2 SVGIG (reference sequence). CDR3 length: 11 residues. In DNA form, the CDR3 reads TGTGCCTGGAGTCCCACTACTGAAGCTTTCTTT. Translation: CAWSPTTEAFF.

This clonotype was counted many times. V gene TRBV7-9 combines with J gene TRBJ2-1, with D possibly called TRBD1 or TRBD2 (6 bases each). The CDR3 is 17 amino acids. Germline CDR1 reads SEHNR; CDR2 reads FQNEAQ (reference sequence). V lost 5 bases, J lost 6 bases, and 23 bases lay in between. DNA of the CDR3: TGTGCCAGCAGCACCCGGGGCGGGACACGGTTTAGCAATGAGCAGTTCTTC. This translates into CASSTRGGTRFSNEQFF.

The chain joins TRBV18 to TRBJ2-2; possibly TRBD1 or TRBD2 for D (5 bases each). In germline, CDR1 is KGHSH, CDR2 LQKENI. Between the trimmed V and J ends, which lost 6 bases and 3 bases, there was a span of 14 bases. The CDR3 sequence is 15 residues long. This CDR3 reads CASSHRDGYTGELFF. The DNA for the CDR3 is TGTGCCAGCTCGCACCGGGACGGTTACACCGGGGAGCTGTTTTTT.

This clonotype turned up a few times. The chain joins TRBV24-1 to TRBJ2-2; D call uncertain. Trimming left V 6 bases short and J 7 bases short, with 11 bases between. The CDR3 is 13 residues long. The germline V gene encodes CDR1 KGHDR and CDR2 SFDVKD. The CDR3 DNA is TGTGCCACCAGTCCTAGGTGGGGCGGGGAGCTGTTTTTT. Its translation is CATSPRWGGELFF.

The V and J genes are TRBV12-3 or TRBV12-4 and TRBJ1-2; 8 nucleotides agree with TRBD1. The CDR3 covers 13 residues. V trimming: 3 bases; J trimming: 6 bases; junction bases outside the gene matches: 3. In DNA form, the CDR3 reads TGTGCCAGCAGTTTGTCAGGGGGCAATGGCTACACCTTC. Encoded protein: CASSLSGGNGYTF.

This clonotype was counted a few times. V usage is TRBV7-6 and J usage is TRBJ2-1; unclear D gene. Germline V gives CDR1 SGHVS, CDR2 FNYEAQ. The CDR3 loop spans 16 amino acids. V gave up 5 bases and J gave up 6 bases, with 20 bases separating them. CDR3 amino acids: CASSLMSNTNPNEQFF. The CDR3 nucleotides read TGTGCCAGCAGCCTCATGTCGAACACGAATCCCAATGAGCAGTTCTTC.

CDR3 region: CASRPTGGQSGANVLTF. CDR3 DNA: TGTGCCAGCCGACCCACAGGGGGACAATCTGGGGCCAACGTCCTGACTTTC. The chain couples TRBV5-4 to TRBJ2-6; 8 bases agree with TRBD1. Germline assignment: CDR1 SGHNT and CDR2 YYREEE (reference sequence). The CDR3 runs 17 residues. The trim removed 7 bases at V and 1 base at J, leaving 10 bases unmatched.

The sample holds one count of this clonotype. The chain combines TRBV7-2 with TRBJ2-5, with D perhaps being TRBD1 or TRBD2 (5 bases each). The V and J ends lost 5 bases and 4 bases respectively, with 14 bases between them. This CDR3 is built from 14 residues. The germline V gene has CDR1 SGHTA and CDR2 FQGNSA. This CDR3 is CASSRPRGGETQYF. The DNA of the CDR3 is TGTGCCAGCAGCCGGCCCCGTGGGGGAGAGACCCAGTACTTC.

This clonotype was seen only a few times. The chain carries TRBV6-5 and TRBJ2-7; TRBD1 matches 9 bases. The V gene's germline CDR1 is MNHEY and CDR2 SVGAGI. V dropped 5 bases and J dropped 2; count of bases not matched to a gene: 7. This CDR3 contains 15 residues. CDR3 residues: CASSQTGGPTYEQYF. The CDR3 DNA reads TGTGCCAGCAGTCAGACAGGGGGTCCGACCTACGAGCAGTACTTC.

The V and J genes are TRBV12-3 or TRBV12-4 and TRBJ1-2; 7 bases are a match to TRBD1. V shed 6 bases and J 7 bases; nucleotides not matched to a gene: 8. The CDR3 contains 13 residues. The CDR3 sequence: CASRPQGVAGYTF. The CDR3 DNA sequence: TGTGCCAGCAGACCGCAGGGGGTCGCTGGCTACACCTTC.

This clonotype was seen a few times. A junction boundary mismatches the germline segment, possibly from a read error. V gene TRBV7-9 combines with J gene TRBJ2-3, with 10 bases lining up with TRBD2. The CDR3 has 13 residues. The V gene's germline CDR1 is SEHNR and CDR2 FQNEAQ (reference sequence). The CDR3 DNA follows: TGTGCCAGCAGACAAGGCCCCGTAGCGGGGGGTGAATTT. This sequence encodes CASRQGPVAGGEF. Full variable domain (outside the CDR3, taken from reference TRBV7-9 and TRBJ2-3): DTGVSQNPRHKITKRGQNVTFRCDPISEHNRLYWYRQTLGQGPEFLTYFQNEAQLEKSRLLSDRFSAERPKGSFSTLEIQRTEQGDSAMYLCASRQGPVAGGEFGPGTRLTVL.

The chain recombines TRBV2 with TRBJ2-2; 8 bases are shared with TRBD1. The germline V gene encodes CDR1 SNHLY and CDR2 FYNNEI. The J segment lost 3 bases and the V segment lost 3 bases, leaving 3 bases of the junction unmatched. The CDR3 extends over 15 amino acids. CDR3 residues: CASSEQGAYTGELFF. DNA for the CDR3: TGTGCCAGCAGTGAGCAGGGGGCATACACCGGGGAGCTGTTTTTT.

V gene TRBV9 combines with J gene TRBJ2-1, with 7 bases lining up with TRBD1. The germline gives CDR1 SGDLS, CDR2 YYNGEE. V lost 3 bases to trimming and J lost 6 bases; unmatched junction nucleotides: 6. The CDR3 extends over 14 amino acids. The CDR3: CASSENRGPNEQFF. CDR3 DNA: TGTGCCAGCAGCGAGAACAGGGGTCCCAATGAGCAGTTCTTC.

The chain carries TRBV29-1 and TRBJ2-1, with D hard to call. The germline V gene encodes CDR1 SQVTM and CDR2 ANQGSEA. The ends were cut back, 3 bases at V and 3 bases at J, with 18 bases in the middle. This CDR3 has 16 amino acids. The CDR3 protein is CSVDLVRLEHYNEQFF. The CDR3 DNA sequence: TGCAGCGTTGATCTGGTCCGACTCGAGCACTACAATGAGCAGTTCTTC.

The table lists this clonotype with a few counts. The rearrangement joins TRBV5-1 to TRBJ2-2; TRBD1 might be the D (6 bases). Germline lookup yields CDR1 SGHRS and CDR2 YFSETQ. Between the trimmed V and J ends, which lost 3 bases and 1 base, there was a span of 13 bases. This CDR3 is built from 16 residues. This CDR3 is CASSSEGHRNTGELFF. The DNA for the CDR3 is TGCGCCAGCAGCTCTGAGGGACATAGGAACACCGGGGAGCTGTTTTTT.

The V and J genes are TRBV29-1 and TRBJ2-1; 7 nucleotides agree with TRBD2. The CDR3 length is 14 residues. From germline, CDR1 is SQVTM and CDR2 ANQGSEA. Trimming took 3 bases from V and 6 from J; bases not matched to a gene: 8. This chain's CDR3 is CSVDPREVTNEQFF. The CDR3 region has the DNA TGCAGCGTTGACCCCCGGGAGGTAACCAATGAGCAGTTCTTC.

The genes are TRBV7-2 and TRBJ2-2; 7 bases line up with TRBD2. Trimming cost V 5 bases and J 0 bases; bases outside gene matches: 3. Per the germline V gene, CDR1 is SGHTA and CDR2 is FQGNSA. The CDR3 loop spans 15 amino acids. CDR3 region: CASSPGGSNTGELFF. CDR3 in DNA: TGTGCCAGCAGCCCGGGGGGATCGAACACCGGGGAGCTGTTTTTT. Based on the CDR3 plus reference TRBV7-2 and TRBJ2-2, the full variable domain is GAGVSQSPSNKVTEKGKDVELRCDPISGHTALYWYRQSLGQGLEFLIYFQGNSAPDKSGLPSDRFSAERTGGSVSTLTIQRTQQEDSAVYLCASSPGGSNTGELFFGEGSRLTVL.

This clonotype was seen a few times. The chain recombines TRBV6-1 with TRBJ2-4; no definite D call. Germline CDR1 is MNHNS and CDR2 is SASEGT. Trimming left V 6 bases short and J 1 base short, with 10 bases between. This CDR3 spans 14 amino acids. For the CDR3, the DNA is TGTGCCAGCAGGAGAAACTCGGCCAAAAACATTCAGTACTTC. This encodes CASRRNSAKNIQYF.

V gene TRBV7-8 combines with J gene TRBJ2-7; D gene unclear. Germline CDR1 SGHVS, CDR2 FQNEAQ. Trimming cost V 0 bases and J 5 bases, with 8 bases left between them. This CDR3 is built from 13 residues. The CDR3 loop reads CASSLAGQNEQYF. DNA of the CDR3: TGTGCCAGCAGCTTAGCCGGCCAAAACGAGCAGTACTTC.

This clonotype showed up just a few times. V usage is TRBV28 and J usage is TRBJ2-7, with 9 positions matching TRBD2. The V and J ends lost 4 bases and 2 bases, in that order; junction bases with no gene match: 9. CDR1 and CDR2 from the germline V gene are MDHEN and SYDVKM. The CDR3 is 16 amino acids. The CDR3 reads CASSSPTSGLPYEQYF. CDR3 nucleotide sequence: TGTGCCAGCAGTTCGCCGACTAGCGGACTCCCCTACGAGCAGTACTTC.